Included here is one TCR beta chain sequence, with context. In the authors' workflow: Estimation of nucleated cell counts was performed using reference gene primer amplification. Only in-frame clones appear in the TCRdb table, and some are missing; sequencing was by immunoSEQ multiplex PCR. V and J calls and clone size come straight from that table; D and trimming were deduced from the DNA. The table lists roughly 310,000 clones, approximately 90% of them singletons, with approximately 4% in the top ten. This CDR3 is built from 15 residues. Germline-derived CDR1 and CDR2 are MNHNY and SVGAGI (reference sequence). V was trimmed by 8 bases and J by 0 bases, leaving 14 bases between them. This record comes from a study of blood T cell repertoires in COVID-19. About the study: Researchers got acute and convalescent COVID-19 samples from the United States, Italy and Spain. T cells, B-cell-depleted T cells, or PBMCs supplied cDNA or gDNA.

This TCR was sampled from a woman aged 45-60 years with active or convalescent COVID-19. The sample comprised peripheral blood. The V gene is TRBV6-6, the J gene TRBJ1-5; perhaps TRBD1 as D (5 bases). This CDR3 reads CASCIQVNSNQPQHF. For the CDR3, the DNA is TGTGCCAGCTGCATACAGGTTAATAGCAATCAGCCCCAGCATTTT.